The T cell receptor (beta chain) described here comes from a study of metastatic and nonmetastatic thyroid tumors (dated by TCRdb to 2020 to 2022). Regarding the study in general: Repertoires were compared across peripheral blood and tumor or nodule tissue samples from malignant and benign thyroid patients. The full study reports these points: In both blood and tumor samples, TCR beta diversity was reported to be significantly higher in malignant tumors than in benign nodules.

Before undergoing thyroid surgery, none of the patients had been given any kind of treatment. Patient clinical samples collected from the early 2010s to the late 2010s were retrospectively analysed using T-cell receptor beta sequencing. This clone was picked up many times. Its antigen target is currently unknown. Per-base qualities were not stored, and no clone one base away is much larger. Reading the germline V gene gives CDR1 SNHLY and CDR2 FYNNEI. The CDR3 runs 14 residues from the cysteine to the phenylalanine. Only CDR3 DNA is held: 42 bases, read in frame from base 1. V lost 3 bases and J lost 7 bases; the stretch between them is 15 bases long. Preparation of the library involved PCR. The sequencing machine was an Illumina HiSeq 4000. High-throughput sequencing was used to profile the CDR3 region of the TCR beta-chain in every patient. The paper's processing steps were these. A classifier to discriminate distant-metastatic papillary thyroid cancer patients was built from CDR3 differences across clinicopathological groups. Repertoire diversity was assessed with the Shannon index, and tumor-blood repertoire similarity with the Morisita-Horn index. Clones were called with MiXCR by TCRdb after fastp trimmed the public reads at Q25, and only in-frame beta chains were retained. The V and J calls follow TCRdb's processing rather than the paper's. The sample profile shows roughly 98,000 clones; approximately 15% of them were found once. The top ten clonotypes cover around 3.3% of the sample.

Recombination joined TRBV2 with TRBJ1-2; TRBD1 might be the D gene, on 5 matching bases. The sequence was obtained from a female donor with papillary thyroid cancer or a benign thyroid nodule (not recorded which). Some clones in this sample may be carry-over from other donors' samples. Sequenced sample: blood. CDR3 sequence: CASSDGREFSGYTF. The nucleotides are TGTGCCAGCAGTGATGGCAGGGAATTCTCTGGCTACACCTTC. With the rest looked up from the reference TRBV2 and TRBJ1-2 genes rather than sequenced, the full variable domain is EPEVTQTPSHQVTQMGQEVILRCVPISNHLYFYWYRQILGQKVEFLVSFYNNEISEKSEIFDDQFSVERPDGSNFTLKIRSTKLEDSAMYFCASSDGREFSGYTFGSGTRLTVV.